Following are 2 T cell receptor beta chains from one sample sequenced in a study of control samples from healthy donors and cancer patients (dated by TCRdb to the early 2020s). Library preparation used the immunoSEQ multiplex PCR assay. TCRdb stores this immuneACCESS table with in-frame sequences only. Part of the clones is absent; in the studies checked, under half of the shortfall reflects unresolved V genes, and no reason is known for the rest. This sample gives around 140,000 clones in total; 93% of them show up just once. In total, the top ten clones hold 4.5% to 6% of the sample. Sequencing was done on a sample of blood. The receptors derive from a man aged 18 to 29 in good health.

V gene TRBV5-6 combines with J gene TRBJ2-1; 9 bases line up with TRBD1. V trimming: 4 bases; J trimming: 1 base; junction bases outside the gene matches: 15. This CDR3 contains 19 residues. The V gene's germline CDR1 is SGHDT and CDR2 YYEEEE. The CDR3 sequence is CASSPLQGAVAWSYNEQFF. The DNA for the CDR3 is TGTGCCAGCAGCCCATTACAGGGGGCGGTGGCGTGGTCCTACAATGAGCAGTTCTTC.

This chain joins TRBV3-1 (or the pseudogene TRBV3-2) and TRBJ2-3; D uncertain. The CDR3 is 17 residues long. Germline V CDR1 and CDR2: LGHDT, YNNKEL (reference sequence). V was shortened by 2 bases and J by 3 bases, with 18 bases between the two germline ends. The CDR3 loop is CASSQSEKAHLTDTQYF. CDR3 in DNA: TGTGCCAGCAGCCAATCGGAAAAAGCCCACTTGACAGATACGCAGTATTTT.